A selection of T cell receptor beta chains follows, all from one sample in a study of cytotoxic CD8 clonotypes in ibrutinib-treated CLL. Measured with immunoSEQ multiplex PCR; TCRdb has only the in-frame clones, and not every one. The table records roughly 63,000 clones, roughly 57% of them present only once. This material consisted of PBMCs, taken after 12 months of ibrutinib treatment. The receptors were sampled from a human donor with chronic lymphocytic leukemia. Both conserved end residues are part of each CDR3. The order of the fields is D gene, V gene, clone size, J gene, CDR3 protein, CDR3 DNA. A D gene is named only where the DNA matches it firmly. Size is stated for part of the rows, as once, few or many counts, or as a class when the clone is expanded.

NA	TRBV5-5	NA	TRBJ2-2	CASSGWDGELFF	TGTGCCAGCAGCGGGTGGGACGGGGAGCTGTTTTTT
TRBD1	TRBV18	NA	TRBJ1-2	CASSPRTGENFDYGYTF	TGTGCCAGCTCACCACGGACAGGGGAAAATTTCGACTATGGCTACACCTTC
NA	TRBV5-4	NA	TRBJ1-6	CASSLGWNSPLHF	TGTGCCAGCAGCTTGGGATGGAATTCACCCCTCCACTTT
NA	TRBV5-4	NA	TRBJ2-5	CASSLGGGSPQETQYF	TGTGCCAGCAGCTTAGGAGGGGGATCCCCTCAAGAGACCCAGTACTTC
NA	TRBV7-8	NA	TRBJ2-1	CASSLVGNEQFF	TGTGCCAGCAGCTTAGTGGGGAATGAGCAGTTCTTC
NA	TRBV6-1	many	TRBJ1-6	CASTDGSPLHF	TGTGCCAGCACCGATGGCTCACCCCTCCACTTT
NA	TRBV5-6	once	TRBJ2-3	CASSLGTYTDTQYF	TGTGCCAGCAGCTTGGGTACCTACACAGATACGCAGTATTTT
NA	TRBV9	NA	TRBJ1-1	CASSVALGGTTEAFF	TGTGCCAGCAGCGTAGCTCTGGGGGGGACCACTGAAGCTTTCTTT
TRBD1	TRBV28	NA	TRBJ1-2	CASSAQGAKGYTF	TGTGCCAGCAGCGCACAGGGGGCAAAAGGCTACACCTTC
NA	TRBV14	once	TRBJ1-1	CASSLRTGMNTEAFF	TGTGCCAGCAGTCTTAGGACGGGGATGAACACTGAAGCTTTCTTT
NA	TRBV6-1	NA	TRBJ2-2	CASSELRGRYTGELFF	TGTGCCAGCAGTGAGCTGAGGGGGAGATACACCGGGGAGCTGTTTTTT
NA	TRBV15	NA	TRBJ2-5	CATSKYPSRIQETQYF	TGTGCCACCAGCAAATACCCATCCCGAATCCAAGAGACCCAGTACTTC
TRBD1	TRBV5-4	NA	TRBJ2-1	CASSLTGDNEQFF	TGTGCCAGCAGCCTGACAGGGGACAATGAGCAGTTCTTC
NA	TRBV19	NA	TRBJ2-1	CASRTGGREQFF	TGTGCCAGTAGAACAGGAGGTCGCGAGCAGTTCTTC
NA	TRBV6-6	NA	TRBJ1-1	CASSYVGTEAFF	TGTGCCAGCAGTTATGTGGGCACTGAAGCTTTCTTT
NA	TRBV5-4	NA	TRBJ2-5	CASSALGETQYF	TGTGCCAGCAGCGCACTAGGGGAGACCCAGTACTTC
NA	TRBV18	few	TRBJ1-6	CASSPDNSPLHF	TGTGCCAGCTCACCGGACAATTCACCCCTCCACTTT
NA	TRBV6-6	NA	TRBJ1-1	CASTLQGLNTEAFF	TGTGCCAGCACTTTACAGGGTTTGAACACTGAAGCTTTCTTT
TRBD1	TRBV27	once	TRBJ1-2	CASSLKGASQGGYTF	TGTGCCAGCAGTTTAAAGGGCGCTTCACAGGGGGGCTACACCTTC
NA	TRBV5-1	few	TRBJ2-3	CASSLDAGSSSDTQYF	TGCGCCAGCAGCTTGGATGCGGGTTCCAGTTCGGATACGCAGTATTTT
NA	TRBV19	NA	TRBJ1-5	CASGQNNQPQHF	TGTGCCAGCGGACAGAACAATCAGCCCCAGCATTTT
NA	TRBV30	NA	TRBJ1-3	CACPGPGNTIYF	TGTGCCTGCCCAGGGCCTGGAAACACCATATATTTT